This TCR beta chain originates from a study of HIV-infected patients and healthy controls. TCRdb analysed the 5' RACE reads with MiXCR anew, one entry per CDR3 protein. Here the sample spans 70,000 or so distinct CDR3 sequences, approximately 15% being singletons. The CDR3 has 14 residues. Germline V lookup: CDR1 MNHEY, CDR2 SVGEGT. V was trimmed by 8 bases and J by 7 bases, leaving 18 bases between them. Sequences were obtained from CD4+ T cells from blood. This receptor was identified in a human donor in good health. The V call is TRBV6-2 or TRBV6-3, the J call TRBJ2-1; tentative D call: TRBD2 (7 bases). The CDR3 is CASQGGGWVNEQFF. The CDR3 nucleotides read TGTGCCAGCCAAGGGGGGGGATGGGTTAATGAGCAGTTCTTC.